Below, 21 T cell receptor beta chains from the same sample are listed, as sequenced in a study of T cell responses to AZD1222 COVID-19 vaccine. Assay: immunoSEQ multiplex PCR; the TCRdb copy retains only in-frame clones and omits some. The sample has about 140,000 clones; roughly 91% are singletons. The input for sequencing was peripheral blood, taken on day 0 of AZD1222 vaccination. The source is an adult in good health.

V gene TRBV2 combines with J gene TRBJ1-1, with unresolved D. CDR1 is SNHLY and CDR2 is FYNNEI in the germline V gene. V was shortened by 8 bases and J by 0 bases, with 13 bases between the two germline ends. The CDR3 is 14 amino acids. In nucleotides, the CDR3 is TGTGCCAGCGTCTCGTTAACAGTGAACACTGAAGCTTTCTTT. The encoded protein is CASVSLTVNTEAFF.

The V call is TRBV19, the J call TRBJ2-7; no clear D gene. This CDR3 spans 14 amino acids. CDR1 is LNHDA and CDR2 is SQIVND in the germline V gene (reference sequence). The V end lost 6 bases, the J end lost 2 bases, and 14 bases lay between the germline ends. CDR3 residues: CASSSPGQTYEQYF. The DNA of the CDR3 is TGTGCCAGTAGCTCCCCGGGCCAGACCTACGAGCAGTACTTC. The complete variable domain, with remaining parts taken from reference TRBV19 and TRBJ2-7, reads DGGITQSPKYLFRKEGQNVTLSCEQNLNHDAMYWYRQDPGQGLRLIYYSQIVNDFQKGDIAEGYSVSREKKESFPLTVTSAQKNPTAFYLCASSSPGQTYEQYFGPGTRLTVT.

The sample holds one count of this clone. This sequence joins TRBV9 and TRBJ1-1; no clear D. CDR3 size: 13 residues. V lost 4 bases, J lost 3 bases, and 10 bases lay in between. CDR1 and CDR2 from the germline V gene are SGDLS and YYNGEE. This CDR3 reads CASSPGSDTEAFF. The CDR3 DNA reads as TGTGCCAGCAGCCCCGGGTCTGACACTGAAGCTTTCTTT.

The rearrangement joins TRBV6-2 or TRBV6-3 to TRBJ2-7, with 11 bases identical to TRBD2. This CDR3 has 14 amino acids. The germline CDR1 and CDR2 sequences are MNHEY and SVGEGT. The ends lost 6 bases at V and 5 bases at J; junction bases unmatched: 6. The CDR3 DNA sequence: TGTGCCAGCAGACCTAGCGGGAGGACTGACGAGCAGTACTTC. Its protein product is CASRPSGRTDEQYF.

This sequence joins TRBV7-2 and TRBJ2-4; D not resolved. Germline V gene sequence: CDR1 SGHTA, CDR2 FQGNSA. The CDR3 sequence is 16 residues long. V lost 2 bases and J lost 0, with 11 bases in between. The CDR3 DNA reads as TGTGCCAGCAGCTTAAGCCCGCCCCTAGCCAAAAACATTCAGTACTTC. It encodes CASSLSPPLAKNIQYF.

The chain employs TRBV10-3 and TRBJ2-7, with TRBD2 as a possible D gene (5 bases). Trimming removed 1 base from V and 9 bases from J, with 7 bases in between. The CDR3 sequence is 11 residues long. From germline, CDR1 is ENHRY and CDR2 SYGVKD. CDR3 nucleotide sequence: TGTGCCATCAGTGAGTTAGGGAGGCAGTACTTC. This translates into CAISELGRQYF.

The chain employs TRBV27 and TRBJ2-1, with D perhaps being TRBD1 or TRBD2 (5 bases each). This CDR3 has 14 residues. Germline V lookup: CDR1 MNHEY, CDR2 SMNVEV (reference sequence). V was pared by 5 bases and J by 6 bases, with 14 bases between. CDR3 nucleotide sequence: TGTGCCAGCAGTCCCACGGGGCCCTTCAATGAGCAGTTCTTC. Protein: CASSPTGPFNEQFF.

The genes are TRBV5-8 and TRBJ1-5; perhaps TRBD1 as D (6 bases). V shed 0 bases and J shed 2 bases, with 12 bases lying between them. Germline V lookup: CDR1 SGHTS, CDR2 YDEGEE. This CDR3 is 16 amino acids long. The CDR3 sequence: CASSLEAGARNQPQHF. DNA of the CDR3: TGTGCCAGCAGCTTGGAGGCAGGGGCGCGCAATCAGCCCCAGCATTTT.

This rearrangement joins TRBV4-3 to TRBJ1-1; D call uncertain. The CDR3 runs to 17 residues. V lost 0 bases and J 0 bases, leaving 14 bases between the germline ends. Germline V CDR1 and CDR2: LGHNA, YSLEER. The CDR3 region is CASSQDWATVMNTEAFF. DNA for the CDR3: TGCGCCAGCAGCCAAGATTGGGCGACTGTTATGAACACTGAAGCTTTCTTT.

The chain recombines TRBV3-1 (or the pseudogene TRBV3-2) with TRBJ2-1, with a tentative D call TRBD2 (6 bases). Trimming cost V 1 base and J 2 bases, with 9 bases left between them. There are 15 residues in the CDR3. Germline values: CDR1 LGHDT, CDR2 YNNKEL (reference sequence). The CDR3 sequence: CASSQGPSAYNEQFF. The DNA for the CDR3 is TGTGCCAGCAGCCAAGGTCCTAGCGCCTACAATGAGCAGTTCTTC.

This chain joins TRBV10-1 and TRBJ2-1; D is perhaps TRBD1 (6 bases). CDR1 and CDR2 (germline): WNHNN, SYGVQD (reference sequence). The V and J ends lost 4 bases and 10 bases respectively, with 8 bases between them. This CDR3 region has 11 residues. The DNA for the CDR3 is TGCGCCAGCAGTGTCGGGACAGAGCAGTTCTTC. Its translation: CASSVGTEQFF.

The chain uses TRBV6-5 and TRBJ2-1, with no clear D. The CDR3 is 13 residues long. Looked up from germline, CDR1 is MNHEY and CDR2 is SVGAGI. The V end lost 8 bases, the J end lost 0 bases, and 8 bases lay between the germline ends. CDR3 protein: CASLVDSYNEQFF. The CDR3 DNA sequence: TGTGCCAGCCTAGTGGACTCCTACAATGAGCAGTTCTTC.

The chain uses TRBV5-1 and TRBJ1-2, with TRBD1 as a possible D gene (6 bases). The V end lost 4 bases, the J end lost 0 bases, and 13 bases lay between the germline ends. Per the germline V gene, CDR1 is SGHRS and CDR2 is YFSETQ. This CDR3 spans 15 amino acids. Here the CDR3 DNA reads TGCGCCAGCAGCCTGGACAGCGAGACTAACTATGGCTACACCTTC. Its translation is CASSLDSETNYGYTF. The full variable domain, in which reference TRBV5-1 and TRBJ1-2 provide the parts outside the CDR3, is KAGVTQTPRYLIKTRGQQVTLSCSPISGHRSVSWYQQTPGQGLQFLFEYFSETQRNKGNFPGRFSGRQFSNSRSEMNVSTLELGDSALYLCASSLDSETNYGYTFGSGTRLTVV.

As DNA, the CDR3 is TGTGCCACCAGAGACAGGGGTAGAGGCGCCGGGGAGCTGTTTTTT. Translated: CATRDRGRGAGELFF. The chain couples TRBV15 to TRBJ2-2, with 8 positions matching TRBD1. From germline, CDR1 is LNHNV and CDR2 YYDKDF (reference sequence). The CDR3 is 15 amino acids. J was trimmed by 6 bases and V by 6 bases; bases with no gene match: 9.

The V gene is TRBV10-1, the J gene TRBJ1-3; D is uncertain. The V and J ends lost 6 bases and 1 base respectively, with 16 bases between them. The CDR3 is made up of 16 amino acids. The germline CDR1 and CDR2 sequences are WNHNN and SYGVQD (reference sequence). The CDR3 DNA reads TGCGCCAGCAGGTGGAGGATAACTAAATCTGGAAACACCATATATTTT. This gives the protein CASRWRITKSGNTIYF.

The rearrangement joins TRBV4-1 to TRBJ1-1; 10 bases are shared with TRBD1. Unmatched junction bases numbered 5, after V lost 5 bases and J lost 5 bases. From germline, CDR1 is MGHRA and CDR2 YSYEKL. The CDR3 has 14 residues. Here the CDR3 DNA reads TGCGCCAGCAGCAGACAGGGGGCTGGAACTGAAGCTTTCTTT. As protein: CASSRQGAGTEAFF.

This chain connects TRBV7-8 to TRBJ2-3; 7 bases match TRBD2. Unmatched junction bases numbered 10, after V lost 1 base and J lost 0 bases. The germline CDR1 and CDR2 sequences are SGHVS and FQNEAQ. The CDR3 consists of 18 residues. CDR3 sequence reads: CASSLETPLAVSTDTQYF. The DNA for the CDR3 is TGTGCCAGCAGCTTAGAAACCCCCCTAGCGGTTAGCACAGATACGCAGTATTTT.

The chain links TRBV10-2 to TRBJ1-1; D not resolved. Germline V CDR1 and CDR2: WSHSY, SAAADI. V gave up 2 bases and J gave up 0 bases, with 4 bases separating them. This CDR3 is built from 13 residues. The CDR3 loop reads CASSETVNTEAFF. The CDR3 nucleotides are TGCGCCAGCAGTGAGACAGTGAACACTGAAGCTTTCTTT.

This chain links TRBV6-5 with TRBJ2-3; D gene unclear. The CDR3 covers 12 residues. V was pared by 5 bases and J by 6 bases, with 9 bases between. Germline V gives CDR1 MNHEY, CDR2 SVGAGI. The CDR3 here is CASSSDWDTQYF. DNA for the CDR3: TGTGCCAGCAGTAGTGATTGGGATACGCAGTATTTT.

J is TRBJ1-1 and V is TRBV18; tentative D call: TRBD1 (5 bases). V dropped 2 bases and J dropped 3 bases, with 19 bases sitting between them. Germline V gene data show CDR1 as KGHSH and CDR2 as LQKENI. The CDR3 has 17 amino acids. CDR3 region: CASSPVPLGRGYTEAFF. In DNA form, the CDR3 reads TGTGCCAGCTCACCAGTGCCTCTCGGACGGGGCTACACTGAAGCTTTCTTT.

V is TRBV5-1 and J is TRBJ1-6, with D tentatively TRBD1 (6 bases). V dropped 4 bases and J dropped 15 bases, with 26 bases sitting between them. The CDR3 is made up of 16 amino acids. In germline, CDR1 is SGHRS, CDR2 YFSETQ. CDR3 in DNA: TGCGCCAGCAGCGCCGGAGACAGGCCTCCCCGGGATAACCTCCACTTT. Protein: CASSAGDRPPRDNLHF.